The present T cell receptor (beta chain) was sequenced within a study of prognosis after radiotherapy for stage I lung cancer. This clonotype was recorded at least ten times. The target antigen is unknown. Germline lookup yields CDR1 GTSNPN and CDR2 SVGIG (reference sequence). This CDR3 comprises 13 residues. V lost 3 bases, J lost 8 bases, and 9 bases stayed unmatched. Study-wide results and limits: Tumor-specific status of the expanded TCR clones was not determined in the analysis. Metastatic and non-metastatic patients reportedly diverged in TRBV and TRBJ gene usage.

Two rounds of multiplex PCR amplified TCR beta CDR3 from genomic DNA. First-round PCR amplification was performed with primers specific to each TRBV and TRBJ gene. TCRdb reanalysed the multiplex PCR reads using MiXCR and keeps one entry per CDR3 protein. The sample includes tens of thousands of distinct CDR3 sequences, roughly 30% of them seen just once. This clonotype originated in a donor aged 50 or older with non-small cell lung cancer. The source material was PBMCs, sampled before or after stereotactic body radiation therapy (not recorded which). V usage is TRBV30 and J usage is TRBJ1-2; 7 nucleotides agree with TRBD1. CDR3 residues: CAWSLSGGRGYTF. The CDR3 coding sequence is TGTGCCTGGAGCCTTTCAGGGGGAAGGGGCTACACCTTC. The complete variable domain, with remaining parts taken from reference TRBV30 and TRBJ1-2, reads SQTIHQWPATLVQPVGSPLSLECTVEGTSNPNLYWYRQAAGRGLQLLFYSVGIGQISSEVPQNLSASRPQDRQFILSSKKLLLSDSGFYLCAWSLSGGRGYTFGSGTRLTVV.